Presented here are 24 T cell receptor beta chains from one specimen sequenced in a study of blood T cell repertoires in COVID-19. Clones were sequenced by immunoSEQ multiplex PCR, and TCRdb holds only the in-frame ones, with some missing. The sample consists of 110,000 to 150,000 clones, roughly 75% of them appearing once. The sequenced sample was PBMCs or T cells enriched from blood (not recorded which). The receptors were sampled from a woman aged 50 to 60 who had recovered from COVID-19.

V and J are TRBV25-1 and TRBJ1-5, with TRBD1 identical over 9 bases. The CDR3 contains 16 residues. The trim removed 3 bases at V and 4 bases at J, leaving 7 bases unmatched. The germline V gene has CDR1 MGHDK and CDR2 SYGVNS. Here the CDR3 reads CASSDAPGQGNQPQHF. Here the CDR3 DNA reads TGTGCCAGCAGTGATGCCCCGGGACAGGGAAATCAGCCCCAGCATTTT.

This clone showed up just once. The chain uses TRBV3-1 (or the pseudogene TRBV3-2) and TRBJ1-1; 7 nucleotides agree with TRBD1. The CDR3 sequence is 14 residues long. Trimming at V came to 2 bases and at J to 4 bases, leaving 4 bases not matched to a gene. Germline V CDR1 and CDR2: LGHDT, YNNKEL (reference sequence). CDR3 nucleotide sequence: TGTGCCAGCAGCCAACCCCCAGGGGGCACTGAAGCTTTCTTT. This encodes CASSQPPGGTEAFF.

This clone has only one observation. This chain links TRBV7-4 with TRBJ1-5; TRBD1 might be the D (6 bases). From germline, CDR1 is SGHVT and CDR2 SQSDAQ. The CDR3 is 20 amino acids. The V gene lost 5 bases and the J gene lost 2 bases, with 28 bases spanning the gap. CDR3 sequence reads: CASSREGEQGTIKGNQPQHF. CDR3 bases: TGTGCCAGCAGCCGCGAGGGTGAGCAGGGGACTATCAAAGGCAATCAGCCCCAGCATTTT.

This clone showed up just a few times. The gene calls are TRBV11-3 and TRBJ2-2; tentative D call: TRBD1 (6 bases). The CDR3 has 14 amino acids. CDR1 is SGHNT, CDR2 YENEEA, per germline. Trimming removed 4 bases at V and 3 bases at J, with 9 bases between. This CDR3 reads CASSSTGDTGELFF. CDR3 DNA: TGTGCCAGCAGCTCGACAGGAGACACCGGGGAGCTGTTTTTT. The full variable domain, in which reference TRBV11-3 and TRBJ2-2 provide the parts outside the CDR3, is EAGVVQSPRYKIIEKKQPVAFWCNPISGHNTLYWYLQNLGQGPELLIRYENEEAVDDSQLPKDRFSAERLKGVDSTLKIQPAELGDSAVYLCASSSTGDTGELFFGEGSRLTVL.

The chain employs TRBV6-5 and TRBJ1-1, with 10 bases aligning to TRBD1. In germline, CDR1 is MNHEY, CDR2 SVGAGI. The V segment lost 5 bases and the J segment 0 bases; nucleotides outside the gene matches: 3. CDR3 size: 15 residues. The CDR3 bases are TGTGCCAGCAGTAAGGGACAGGGGTTGAACACTGAAGCTTTCTTT. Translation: CASSKGQGLNTEAFF.

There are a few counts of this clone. The CDR3 loop is CASSVDGVPNTEAFF. CDR3 coding DNA: TGTGCCAGCAGCGTAGACGGGGTTCCGAACACTGAAGCTTTCTTT. This chain links TRBV9 with TRBJ1-1; no definite D call. V was shortened by 0 bases and J by 1 base, with 10 bases between the two germline ends. The V gene's germline CDR1 is SGDLS and CDR2 YYNGEE. This CDR3 has 15 residues. The full variable domain, its missing parts supplied by reference TRBV9 and TRBJ1-1, is DSGVTQTPKHLITATGQRVTLRCSPRSGDLSVYWYQQSLDQGLQFLIQYYNGEERAKGNILERFSAQQFPDLHSELNLSSLELGDSALYFCASSVDGVPNTEAFFGQGTRLTVV.

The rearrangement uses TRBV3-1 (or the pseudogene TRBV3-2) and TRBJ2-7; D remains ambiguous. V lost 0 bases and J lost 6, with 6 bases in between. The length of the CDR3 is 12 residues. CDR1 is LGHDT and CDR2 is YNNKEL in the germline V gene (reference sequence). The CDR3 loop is CASSQDGREQYF. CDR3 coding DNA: TGTGCCAGCAGCCAAGACGGTCGCGAGCAGTACTTC.

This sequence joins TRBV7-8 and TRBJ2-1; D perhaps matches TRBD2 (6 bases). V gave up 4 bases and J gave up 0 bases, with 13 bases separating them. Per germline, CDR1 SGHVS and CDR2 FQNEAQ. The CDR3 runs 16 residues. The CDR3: CASSSRLVSSYNEQFF. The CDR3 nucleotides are TGTGCCAGCAGCTCCCGACTAGTTAGCTCCTACAATGAGCAGTTCTTC.

CDR3 residues: CASSLDLGQPLGRIYGYTF. Written as DNA, the CDR3 is TGTGCCAGCAGCTTAGATTTGGGACAGCCGCTGGGGAGGATATATGGCTACACCTTC. The chain is built from TRBV7-9 and TRBJ1-2, with TRBD1 identical over 7 bases. V trimming: 1 base; J trimming: 5 bases; junction bases outside the gene matches: 19. CDR1 and CDR2 from the germline V gene are SEHNR and FQNEAQ (reference sequence). This CDR3 comprises 19 residues.

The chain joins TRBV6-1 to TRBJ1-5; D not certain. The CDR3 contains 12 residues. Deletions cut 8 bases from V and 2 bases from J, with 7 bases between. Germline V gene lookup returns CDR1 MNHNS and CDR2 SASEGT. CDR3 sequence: CASQAGNQPQHF. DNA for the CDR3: TGTGCCAGCCAGGCTGGCAATCAGCCCCAGCATTTT.

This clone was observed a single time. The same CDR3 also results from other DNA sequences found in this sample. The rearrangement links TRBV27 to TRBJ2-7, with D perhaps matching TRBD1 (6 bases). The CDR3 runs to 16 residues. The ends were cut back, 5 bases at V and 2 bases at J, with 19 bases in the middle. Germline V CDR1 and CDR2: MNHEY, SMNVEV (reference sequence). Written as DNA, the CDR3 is TGTGCCAGCAGTCTGATTAGAGGGGGATCCCCCTACGAGCAGTACTTC. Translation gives CASSLIRGGSPYEQYF.

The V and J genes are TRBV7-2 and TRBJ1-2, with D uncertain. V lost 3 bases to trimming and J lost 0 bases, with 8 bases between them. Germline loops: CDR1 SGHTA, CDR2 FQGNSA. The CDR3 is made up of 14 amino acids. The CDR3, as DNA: TGTGCCAGCAGCTTCGCCAGAACTAACTATGGCTACACCTTC. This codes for CASSFARTNYGYTF. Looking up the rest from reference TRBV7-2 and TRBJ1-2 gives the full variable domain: GAGVSQSPSNKVTEKGKDVELRCDPISGHTALYWYRQSLGQGLEFLIYFQGNSAPDKSGLPSDRFSAERTGGSVSTLTIQRTQQEDSAVYLCASSFARTNYGYTFGSGTRLTVV.

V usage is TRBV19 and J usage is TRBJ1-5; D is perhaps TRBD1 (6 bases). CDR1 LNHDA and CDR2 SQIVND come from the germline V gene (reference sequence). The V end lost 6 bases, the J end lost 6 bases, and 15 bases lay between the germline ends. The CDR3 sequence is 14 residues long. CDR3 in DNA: TGTGCCAGTAGAGGTGAGGTACAGGGTCAGCCCCAGCATTTT. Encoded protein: CASRGEVQGQPQHF.

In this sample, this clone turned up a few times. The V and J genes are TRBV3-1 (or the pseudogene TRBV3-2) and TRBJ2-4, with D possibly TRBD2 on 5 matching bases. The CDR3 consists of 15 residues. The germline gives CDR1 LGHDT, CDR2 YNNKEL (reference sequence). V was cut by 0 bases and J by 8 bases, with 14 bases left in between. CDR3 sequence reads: CASSQDRGTGYIQYF. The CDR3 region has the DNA TGTGCCAGCAGCCAAGATCGGGGAACCGGTTACATTCAGTACTTC.

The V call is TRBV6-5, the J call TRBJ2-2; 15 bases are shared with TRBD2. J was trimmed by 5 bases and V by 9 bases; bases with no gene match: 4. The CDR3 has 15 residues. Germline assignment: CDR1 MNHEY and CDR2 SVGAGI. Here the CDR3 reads CASGTSGGLTGELFF. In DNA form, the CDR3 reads TGTGCCAGTGGGACTAGCGGGGGGCTAACCGGGGAGCTGTTTTTT.

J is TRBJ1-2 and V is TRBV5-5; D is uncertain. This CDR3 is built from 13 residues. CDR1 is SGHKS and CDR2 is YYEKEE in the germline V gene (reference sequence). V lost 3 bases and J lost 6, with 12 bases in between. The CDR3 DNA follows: TGTGCCAGCAGCTACGGAGTCCGGGATGGCTACACCTTC. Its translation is CASSYGVRDGYTF.

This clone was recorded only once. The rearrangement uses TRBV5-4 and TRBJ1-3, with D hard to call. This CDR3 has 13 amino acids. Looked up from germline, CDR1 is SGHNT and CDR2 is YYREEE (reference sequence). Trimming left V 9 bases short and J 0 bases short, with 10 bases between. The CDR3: CAIAGHSGNTIYF. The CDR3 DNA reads TGTGCCATCGCAGGCCACTCTGGAAACACCATATATTTT.

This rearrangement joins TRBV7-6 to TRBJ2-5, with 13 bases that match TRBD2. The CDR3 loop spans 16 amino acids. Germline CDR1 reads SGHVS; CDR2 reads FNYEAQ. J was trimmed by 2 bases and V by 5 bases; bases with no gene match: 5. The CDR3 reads CASSGTSGANQETQYF. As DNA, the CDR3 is TGTGCCAGCAGCGGGACTAGCGGGGCGAATCAAGAGACCCAGTACTTC.

The CDR3 protein is CARSLSRDTDTQYF. The CDR3 region has the DNA TGTGCCAGAAGCCTAAGCCGGGACACAGATACGCAGTATTTT. The chain joins TRBV5-3 to TRBJ2-3; D might be TRBD2 (5 bases). TRBV5-3 carries the ORF label, with uncertain function. Trimming shortened V by 4 bases and J by 2 bases, and 11 bases separated the two germline ends. The CDR3 sequence is 14 residues long.

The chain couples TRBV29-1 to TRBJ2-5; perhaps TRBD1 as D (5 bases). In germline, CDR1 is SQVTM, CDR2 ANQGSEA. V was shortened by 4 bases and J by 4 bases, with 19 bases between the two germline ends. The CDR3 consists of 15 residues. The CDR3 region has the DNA TGCAGCGTTGCTCCGCTTATCAGGGTTCCAGAGACCCAGTACTTC. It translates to CSVAPLIRVPETQYF.

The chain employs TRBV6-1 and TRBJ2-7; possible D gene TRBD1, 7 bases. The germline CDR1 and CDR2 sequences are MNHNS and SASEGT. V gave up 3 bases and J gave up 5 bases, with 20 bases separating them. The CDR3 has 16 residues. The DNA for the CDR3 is TGTGCCAGCAGTGACAGGGACAGAGGGACTCCACACGAGCAGTACTTC. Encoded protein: CASSDRDRGTPHEQYF.

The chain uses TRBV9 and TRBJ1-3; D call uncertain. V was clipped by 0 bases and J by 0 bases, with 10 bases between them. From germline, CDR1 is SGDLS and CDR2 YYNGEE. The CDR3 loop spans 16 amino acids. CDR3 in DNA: TGTGCCAGCAGCGTAGATCCGGGATACTCTGGAAACACCATATATTTT. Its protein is CASSVDPGYSGNTIYF.

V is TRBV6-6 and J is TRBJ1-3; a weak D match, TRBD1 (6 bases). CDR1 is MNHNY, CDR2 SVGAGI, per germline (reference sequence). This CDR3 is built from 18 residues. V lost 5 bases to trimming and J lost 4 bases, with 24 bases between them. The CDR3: CASSQQGSTASFGNTIYF. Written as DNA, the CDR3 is TGTGCCAGCAGTCAACAGGGATCGACTGCGAGTTTCGGAAACACCATATATTTT.

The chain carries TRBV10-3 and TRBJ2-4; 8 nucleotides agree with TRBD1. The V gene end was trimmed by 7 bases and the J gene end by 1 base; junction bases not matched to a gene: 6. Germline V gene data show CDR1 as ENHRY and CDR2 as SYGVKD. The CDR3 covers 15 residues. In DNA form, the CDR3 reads TGTGCCATCAAAGAGGACAGGGATGCCAAAAACATTCAGTACTTC. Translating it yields CAIKEDRDAKNIQYF.